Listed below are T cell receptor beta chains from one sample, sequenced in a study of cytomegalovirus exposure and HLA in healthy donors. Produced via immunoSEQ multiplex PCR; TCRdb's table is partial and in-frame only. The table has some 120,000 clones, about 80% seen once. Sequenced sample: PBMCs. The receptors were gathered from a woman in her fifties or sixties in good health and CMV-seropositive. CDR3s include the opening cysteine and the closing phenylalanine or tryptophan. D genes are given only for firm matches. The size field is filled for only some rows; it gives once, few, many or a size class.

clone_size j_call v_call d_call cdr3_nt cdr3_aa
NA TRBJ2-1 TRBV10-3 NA TGTGCCATCAGTGTGGAAGCGGGCCCGTACAATGAGCAGTTCTTC CAISVEAGPYNEQFF
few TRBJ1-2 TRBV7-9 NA TGTGCCAGCAGCCCACAGGTATCCTATGGCTACACCTTC CASSPQVSYGYTF
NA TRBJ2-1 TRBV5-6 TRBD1 TGTGCCAGCAGCGCCCTGGGACAGGACAATGAGCAGTTCTTC CASSALGQDNEQFF
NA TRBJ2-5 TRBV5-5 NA TGTGCCAGCAGCTTGTTGGGAGAATCGGGAGAGACCCAGTACTTC CASSLLGESGETQYF
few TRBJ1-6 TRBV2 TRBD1 TGTGCCAGCAGTGAAGGGGACAGTCTGGATTCACCCCTCCACTTT CASSEGDSLDSPLHF
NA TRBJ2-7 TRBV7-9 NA TGTGCCAGCAGCTCAAGCTCGGGCCAGCCCCGAGGGGAGCAGTACTTC CASSSSSGQPRGEQYF
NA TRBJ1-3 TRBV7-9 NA TGTGCCAGCAGCTTAGGTGCGGGGTCCCCTGGAAACACCATATATTTT CASSLGAGSPGNTIYF
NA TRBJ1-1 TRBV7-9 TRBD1 TGTGCCAGCAGCCTTTCGACAGGGGATCTTGAAGCTTTCTTT CASSLSTGDLEAFF
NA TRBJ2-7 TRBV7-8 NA TGTGCCAGCAGCTTAGATGGGCACGAGCAGTACTTC CASSLDGHEQYF
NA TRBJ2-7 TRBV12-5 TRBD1 TGTGCTAGTGACCCGAGACAGGGCCCCCCCTACGAGCAGTACTTC CASDPRQGPPYEQYF
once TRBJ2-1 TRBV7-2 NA TGTGCCAGCAGCTTTATGATCAGGAATGAGCAGTTCTTC CASSFMIRNEQFF
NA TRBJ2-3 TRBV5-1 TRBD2 TGCGCCAGCAGCTCCCCTCCGGGACTAGCGAGCACAGATACGCAGTATTTT CASSSPPGLASTDTQYF
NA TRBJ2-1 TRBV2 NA TGTGCCAGCTATTACACCCCTTACAATGAGCAGTTCTTC CASYYTPYNEQFF
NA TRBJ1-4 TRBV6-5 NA TGTGCCAGCCGCGCGTCGGTGACTAATGAAAAACTGTTTTTT CASRASVTNEKLFF
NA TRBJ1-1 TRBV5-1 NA TGCGCCAGCAGCGTAGGAGCATCGGGGACTGAAGCTTTCTTT CASSVGASGTEAFF
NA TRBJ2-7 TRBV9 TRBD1 TGTGCCAGCAGCGAGGCGGGGACAGGGGGCTACGAGCAGTACTTC CASSEAGTGGYEQYF
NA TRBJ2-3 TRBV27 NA TGTGCCAGTCCAATCCGAGCAGATACGCAGTATTTT CASPIRADTQYF
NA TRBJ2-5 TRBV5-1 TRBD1 TGCGCCAGCAGCCTGACAGGGGGGCAAGAGACCCAGTACTTC CASSLTGGQETQYF
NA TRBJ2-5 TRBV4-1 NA TGCGCCAGCAGCCAACGAAGACCGGGGGAGACCCAGTACTTC CASSQRRPGETQYF
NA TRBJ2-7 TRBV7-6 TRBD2 TGTGCCAGCAGCTTAGGGGGCGGAGCGGGAGGGTACGAGCAGTACTTC CASSLGGGAGGYEQYF
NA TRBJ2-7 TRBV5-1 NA TGCGCCAGCAGCTTCTCGTCTCCGGGCGAGCAGTACTTC CASSFSSPGEQYF
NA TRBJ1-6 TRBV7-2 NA TGTGCCAGCAGCTCTCCCGGGGCTAGCGCACACTTT CASSSPGASAHF
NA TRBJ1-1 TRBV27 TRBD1 TGTGCCAGCAGGTCCTACAGGGGGAACACTGAAGCTTTCTTT CASRSYRGNTEAFF
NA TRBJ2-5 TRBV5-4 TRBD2 TGTGCCAGCAGCATTGGGACTAGCGGGAGGGTCGAGACCCAGTACTTC CASSIGTSGRVETQYF
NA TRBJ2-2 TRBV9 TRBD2 TGTGCCAGCAGCGTCGGGCTAGCGGGAGTGTCCACCGGGGAGCTGTTTTTT CASSVGLAGVSTGELFF
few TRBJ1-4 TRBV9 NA TGTGCCAGCAGCGTAATGGTCGGGAGCGGGGAAAAACTGTTTTTT CASSVMVGSGEKLFF
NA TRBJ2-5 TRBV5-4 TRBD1 TGTGCCAGCAGTGGACAGGCCTCCCAAGAGACCCAGTACTTC CASSGQASQETQYF
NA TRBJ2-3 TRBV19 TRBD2 TGTGCCAGTAGTAACTCAGGGAGGGCCACAGATACGCAGTATTTT CASSNSGRATDTQYF
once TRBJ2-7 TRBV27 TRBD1 TGTGCCAGCAGTTGGGACAGGTTTTCCTACGAGCAGTACTTC CASSWDRFSYEQYF
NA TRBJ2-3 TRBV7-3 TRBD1 TGTGCCAGCAGCTTAGGGACAGGGGCGGATACGCAGTATTTT CASSLGTGADTQYF
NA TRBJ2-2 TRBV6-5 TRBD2 TGTGCCAGCACCTTCGGGACTAGCCACACCGGGGAGCTGTTTTTT CASTFGTSHTGELFF
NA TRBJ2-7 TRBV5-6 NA TGTGCCAGCAGAGTCGCGGGGTTTCAGTCCTACGAGCAGTACTTC CASRVAGFQSYEQYF
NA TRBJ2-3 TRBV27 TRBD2 TGTGCCAGCAGTTTATCGGGGACTAGCGGGTCAGATACGCAGTATTTT CASSLSGTSGSDTQYF
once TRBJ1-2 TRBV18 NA TGTGCCAGCTCACCACCCTTAGGGGTTTATGGCTACACCTTC CASSPPLGVYGYTF
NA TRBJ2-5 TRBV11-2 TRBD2 TGTGCCAGCAGCTTAGCCCGGCTAGCGGGAGGCCTGGGGACCCAGTACTTC CASSLARLAGGLGTQYF
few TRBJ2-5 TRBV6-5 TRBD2 TGTGCCAGCAGTTACTCGACAGCGGGGTTTGAGACCCAGTACTTC CASSYSTAGFETQYF
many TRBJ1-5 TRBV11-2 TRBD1 TGTGCCAGCAGCATATCCGGGACAGGGAGCAATCAGCCCCAGCATTTT CASSISGTGSNQPQHF
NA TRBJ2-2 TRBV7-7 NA TGTGCTAGCAGCTTAGCGATAGGGGGTGGCACCGGGGAGCTGTTTTTT CASSLAIGGGTGELFF
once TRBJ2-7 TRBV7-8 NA TGTGCCAGCAGCTTAGTAGAGGGCCCGGGCGGTTACGAGCAGTACTTC CASSLVEGPGGYEQYF